A single sample gave rise to the 31 T cell receptor beta chains below, sequenced in a study of shared clonotypes between healthy human individuals. The table came from immunoSEQ multiplex PCR; TCRdb's copy has only in-frame clones and leaves some out. The sample has around 2,000,000 clones; 93% are singletons. As defined, naive CD8 cells were CD45RO-negative and positively selected for CCR7, with terminally differentiated effector memory CD45RA+ cells excluded. Sequenced input: naive CD8+ T cells from PBMCs. The receptor set was obtained from a man younger than 35 in good health. Some clones in this sample may be carry-over from other donors' samples.

Turning to this clone: The sample has other DNA sequences that encode this CDR3 too. CDR3 DNA: TGCGCCAGCAGCCAAGACGGGACCTACGAGCAGTACTTC. Translated: CASSQDGTYEQYF. The genes are TRBV4-3 and TRBJ2-7, with a weak D call TRBD2 (5 bases). The V end lost 0 bases, the J end lost 2 bases, and 5 bases lay between the germline ends. The length of the CDR3 is 13 residues. Germline CDR1 reads LGHNA; CDR2 reads YSLEER.

The chain links TRBV6-5 to TRBJ1-1; a possible D gene is TRBD1 (6 bases). The CDR3 runs 14 residues. Germline CDR1 MNHEY, CDR2 SVGAGI. V dropped 6 bases and J dropped 5 bases, with 16 bases sitting between them. Here the CDR3 DNA reads TGTGCCAGCAGCTTGTCGGGGGGCTGGACTGAAGCTTTCTTT. Its translation is CASSLSGGWTEAFF.

This sequence joins TRBV2 and TRBJ1-2; D gene uncertain. The CDR3 loop spans 14 amino acids. Germline-derived CDR1 and CDR2 are SNHLY and FYNNEI. Trimming left V 6 bases short and J 4 bases short, with 15 bases between. CDR3 protein: CASSLRLDGYGYTF. For the CDR3, the DNA is TGTGCCAGCAGCCTTCGACTGGACGGCTATGGCTACACCTTC.

This chain links TRBV7-6 with TRBJ2-7; the match to TRBD1 covers 7 bases. This CDR3 spans 12 amino acids. The germline CDR1 and CDR2 sequences are SGHVS and FNYEAQ. After removal of 2 bases from V and 7 bases from J, the junction contained 2 bases not matched to a gene. As DNA, the CDR3 is TGTGCCAGCAGCTTAAGGGGGCGTGAGCAGTACTTC. It codes for CASSLRGREQYF.

The V call is TRBV9, the J call TRBJ2-7, with 8 bases aligning to TRBD1. V lost 3 bases and J lost 3; bases outside the gene matches: 17. CDR1 SGDLS and CDR2 YYNGEE come from the germline V gene. The CDR3 length is 18 residues. The CDR3 reads CASSGLGGQVGSDYEQYF. The CDR3 nucleotides are TGTGCCAGCAGCGGACTGGGGGGACAGGTCGGGTCGGACTACGAGCAGTACTTC.

This sequence joins TRBV7-9 and TRBJ1-4; weak D call: TRBD1 (6 bases). Germline CDR1 reads SEHNR; CDR2 reads FQNEAQ (reference sequence). V was trimmed by 5 bases and J by 8 bases, leaving 12 bases between them. The length of the CDR3 is 13 residues. CDR3 region: CASSPDRGEKLFF. CDR3 DNA: TGTGCCAGCAGCCCCGATAGGGGGGAAAAACTGTTTTTT.

The chain couples TRBV4-2 to TRBJ2-1, with D unresolved. This CDR3 has 13 amino acids. Trimming left V 0 bases short and J 9 bases short, with 9 bases between. Germline values: CDR1 LGHNA, CDR2 YNFKEQ. The CDR3 protein is CASSQESSSEQFF. In DNA form, the CDR3 reads TGTGCCAGCAGCCAAGAGTCTAGTAGTGAGCAGTTCTTC.

V gene TRBV6-5 combines with J gene TRBJ2-7, with TRBD1 matching over 10 bases. The CDR3 is 14 amino acids. V shed 6 bases and J 3 bases; nucleotides not matched to a gene: 5. Germline CDR1 reads MNHEY; CDR2 reads SVGAGI. CDR3: CASSPTGGNYEQYF. The CDR3 DNA reads as TGTGCCAGCAGCCCGACAGGGGGCAACTACGAGCAGTACTTC.

The chain has TRBV9 and TRBJ2-5, with unresolved D. The V and J ends lost 0 bases and 5 bases respectively, with 14 bases between them. The CDR3 loop spans 15 amino acids. Germline CDR1 and CDR2: SGDLS and YYNGEE. The CDR3 DNA follows: TGTGCCAGCAGCGTAGTAGGCAGTCCCGGGGAGACCCAGTACTTC. This translates into CASSVVGSPGETQYF.

This clone was seen only once. CDR3 sequence: CASSQGGPGSYEQYF. CDR3 bases: TGTGCCAGCAGCCAGGGAGGGCCGGGGTCCTACGAGCAGTACTTC. The chain uses TRBV9 and TRBJ2-7; TRBD2 matches 7 bases. The CDR3 length is 15 residues. V was clipped by 4 bases and J by 1 base; unmatched bases: 8. Looked up from germline, CDR1 is SGDLS and CDR2 is YYNGEE.

The rearrangement uses TRBV2 and TRBJ2-7; the match to TRBD2 covers 14 bases. The CDR3 length is 15 residues. With 7 bases clipped from V and 6 bases from J, the junction kept 8 bases outside the gene matches. The germline gives CDR1 SNHLY, CDR2 FYNNEI. CDR3 region: CASTEGLAGVFEQYF. CDR3 bases: TGTGCCAGCACCGAGGGACTAGCGGGAGTTTTCGAGCAGTACTTC.

The rearrangement joins TRBV6-1 to TRBJ2-2; no clear D gene. Trimming left V 4 bases short and J 0 bases short, with 12 bases between. Germline CDR1 MNHNS, CDR2 SASEGT. The CDR3 has 16 residues. The CDR3 DNA reads TGTGCCAGCAGTGGGGGTAGGGCGACGAACACCGGGGAGCTGTTTTTT. Translated, it gives CASSGGRATNTGELFF.

The gene calls are TRBV4-2 and TRBJ2-1; 9 bases agree with TRBD1. V shed 1 base, J shed 7 bases, and the junction held 5 bases outside the gene matches. The CDR3 is 15 amino acids. From germline, CDR1 is LGHNA and CDR2 YNFKEQ. The CDR3 coding sequence is TGTGCCAGCAGCCAAGTTGGGACAGGGTCAAATGAGCAGTTCTTC. Its translation: CASSQVGTGSNEQFF.

This sequence joins TRBV28 and TRBJ2-1, with 10 bases aligning to TRBD2. Germline V gives CDR1 MDHEN, CDR2 SYDVKM. Unmatched junction bases numbered 7, after V lost 2 bases and J lost 0 bases. This CDR3 is 18 amino acids long. CDR3 sequence reads: CASSLQREGLGSYNEQFF. The CDR3 DNA reads TGTGCCAGCAGTTTACAGCGGGAGGGCCTGGGCTCCTACAATGAGCAGTTCTTC.

Concerning this clone: The same CDR3 is also encoded by other DNA sequences in this sample. The chain uses TRBV4-3 and TRBJ2-1; the D is unclear. The germline V gene encodes CDR1 LGHNA and CDR2 YSLEER. CDR3 size: 15 residues. Trimming took 1 base from V and 0 from J, leaving 7 bases between them. The CDR3 here is CASSQGSASYNEQFF. CDR3 nucleotides: TGCGCCAGCAGCCAAGGGTCTGCCTCCTACAATGAGCAGTTCTTC.

The gene calls are TRBV11-3 and TRBJ1-1; TRBD1 might be the D (5 bases). This CDR3 has 12 residues. CDR1 and CDR2 (germline): SGHNT, YENEEA. The V and J ends lost 3 bases and 8 bases respectively, with 10 bases between them. For the CDR3, the DNA is TGTGCCAGCAGCTTTCGGGGACGGGAAGCTTTCTTT. Translated: CASSFRGREAFF. Using reference TRBV11-3 and TRBJ1-1 for the parts outside the CDR3, the full variable domain is EAGVVQSPRYKIIEKKQPVAFWCNPISGHNTLYWYLQNLGQGPELLIRYENEEAVDDSQLPKDRFSAERLKGVDSTLKIQPAELGDSAVYLCASSFRGREAFFGQGTRLTVV.

Remarks on this clone: Other nucleotide sequences from this sample produce the same CDR3. The chain carries TRBV27 and TRBJ2-1; D gene uncertain. The ends were cut back, 0 bases at V and 5 bases at J, with 2 bases in the middle. The CDR3 is 12 amino acids. CDR1 MNHEY and CDR2 SMNVEV come from the germline V gene (reference sequence). CDR3: CASSLSHNEQFF. The CDR3 DNA sequence: TGTGCCAGCAGTTTATCACACAATGAGCAGTTCTTC.

J is TRBJ1-2 and V is TRBV2; no reliable D call. CDR1 and CDR2 (germline): SNHLY, FYNNEI. The CDR3 extends over 13 amino acids. Trimming removed 4 bases at V and 1 base at J, with 7 bases between. The chain's CDR3 is CASSVASNYGYTF. In DNA form, the CDR3 reads TGTGCCAGCAGTGTCGCCAGTAACTATGGCTACACCTTC.

This clone has just a few counts. V and J are TRBV7-9 and TRBJ2-1, with 10 bases fitting TRBD2. The germline CDR1 and CDR2 sequences are SEHNR and FQNEAQ (reference sequence). With V trimmed by 3 bases and J by 8 bases, 4 bases remained unmatched. This CDR3 is 14 amino acids long. The CDR3 here is CASSFGLAEHEQFF. The CDR3 bases are TGTGCCAGCAGCTTCGGACTAGCGGAGCATGAGCAGTTCTTC.

This clone was picked up one time. The chain employs TRBV7-6 and TRBJ2-3, with TRBD2 matching over 8 bases. Trimming took 2 bases from V and 11 from J; bases not matched to a gene: 18. Per the germline V gene, CDR1 is SGHVS and CDR2 is FNYEAQ. The CDR3 is made up of 17 amino acids. The CDR3 is CASSLKRDGRDWFGQYF. CDR3 DNA sequence: TGTGCCAGCAGCTTAAAACGGGACGGGAGGGACTGGTTTGGGCAGTATTTT.

The J gene is TRBJ1-5, the V gene TRBV19; tentatively, D is TRBD1 (5 bases). This CDR3 comprises 16 residues. The V end was cut by 3 bases, the J end by 2 bases, with 14 bases between. Per germline, CDR1 LNHDA and CDR2 SQIVND (reference sequence). As DNA, the CDR3 is TGTGCCAGTAGTATTCCGGGGCCCGTGGGCAATCAGCCCCAGCATTTT. Amino acids: CASSIPGPVGNQPQHF.

The V gene is TRBV10-2, the J gene TRBJ1-1, with a possible D match to TRBD1 (6 bases). This CDR3 comprises 12 residues. Trimming cost V 8 bases and J 8 bases, with 15 bases left between them. Germline assignment: CDR1 WSHSY and CDR2 SAAADI. CDR3 loop: CASGGRRSEAFF. As DNA, the CDR3 is TGCGCCAGCGGGGGCAGAAGATCAGAAGCTTTCTTT.

CDR3 nucleotides: TGTGCCAGCAGCTTCGACCGCACAGGGGGTAAGGATGGCTACACCTTC. Translating gives CASSFDRTGGKDGYTF. The J gene is TRBJ1-2, the V gene TRBV7-2; 8 nucleotides agree with TRBD1. The trim removed 3 bases at V and 6 bases at J, leaving 12 bases unmatched. CDR1 and CDR2 (germline): SGHTA, FQGNSA. This CDR3 is 16 amino acids long. The full variable domain, with the rest looked up from reference TRBV7-2 and TRBJ1-2, is GAGVSQSPSNKVTEKGKDVELRCDPISGHTALYWYRQSLGQGLEFLIYFQGNSAPDKSGLPSDRFSAERTGGSVSTLTIQRTQQEDSAVYLCASSFDRTGGKDGYTFGSGTRLTVV.

This chain uses TRBV5-6 with TRBJ1-2; TRBD1 matches 7 bases. V gave up 5 bases and J gave up 1 base; unmatched junction bases: 5. CDR3 size: 14 residues. Germline V CDR1 and CDR2: SGHDT, YYEEEE. The CDR3 DNA follows: TGTGCCAGCAGTAGGGACAGATTTAACTATGGCTACACCTTC. Its protein product is CASSRDRFNYGYTF.

The rearrangement joins TRBV7-3 to TRBJ2-5, with TRBD2 identical over 11 bases. The CDR3 is 18 residues long. Germline V gene lookup returns CDR1 SGHTA and CDR2 FQGTGA. Unmatched junction bases numbered 11, after V lost 5 bases and J lost 0 bases. Here the CDR3 DNA reads TGTGCCAGCAGCGAGGGGAAAAGACTAGCGGGGCACCAAGAGACCCAGTACTTC. It codes for CASSEGKRLAGHQETQYF.

This clone was picked up one time. The J gene is TRBJ1-2, the V gene TRBV27; tentatively, D is TRBD1 (5 bases). This CDR3 spans 14 amino acids. V was cut by 3 bases and J by 6 bases, with 14 bases left in between. Per the germline V gene, CDR1 is MNHEY and CDR2 is SMNVEV (reference sequence). DNA for the CDR3: TGTGCCAGCAGTTTCGTGGGAGGGGCTGATGGCTACACCTTC. Protein product: CASSFVGGADGYTF.

This chain connects TRBV11-2 to TRBJ2-1; D uncertain. This CDR3 comprises 16 residues. Germline assignment: CDR1 SGHAT and CDR2 FQNNGV. Trimming removed 1 base from V and 0 bases from J, with 10 bases in between. CDR3 sequence: CASSLGIESSYNEQFF. CDR3 DNA sequence: TGTGCCAGCAGCTTAGGGATCGAGAGCTCCTACAATGAGCAGTTCTTC.

DNA for the CDR3: TGCGCCAGCAGCCCAAGCCGGACAGGGCATCCCCGTGAGACCCAGTACTTC. Protein product: CASSPSRTGHPRETQYF. The rearrangement uses TRBV5-1 and TRBJ2-5; 8 bases align to TRBD1. Germline values: CDR1 SGHRS, CDR2 YFSETQ. Unmatched junction bases numbered 16, after V lost 4 bases and J lost 5 bases. The CDR3 sequence is 17 residues long.

The chain has TRBV14 and TRBJ2-7; D is uncertain. Germline V gene lookup returns CDR1 SGHDN and CDR2 FVKESK. This CDR3 region has 13 residues. V shed 1 base and J shed 7 bases, with 11 bases lying between them. The CDR3 here is CASSQAPGLEQYF. The CDR3 nucleotides read TGTGCCAGCAGCCAAGCCCCGGGTTTGGAGCAGTACTTC.

This chain joins TRBV9 and TRBJ2-1; D is possibly TRBD2 (6 bases). Germline values: CDR1 SGDLS, CDR2 YYNGEE. V lost 0 bases and J lost 3, with 13 bases in between. This CDR3 comprises 16 residues. The CDR3: CASSVDSGVDYNEQFF. CDR3 DNA sequence: TGTGCCAGCAGCGTAGACTCGGGAGTGGACTACAATGAGCAGTTCTTC.

The chain has TRBV27 and TRBJ2-1; D remains ambiguous. The V gene lost 0 bases and the J gene lost 3 bases, with 9 bases spanning the gap. In germline, CDR1 is MNHEY, CDR2 SMNVEV (reference sequence). The CDR3 covers 15 residues. In nucleotides, the CDR3 is TGTGCCAGCAGTTTATCTCCTAGGGTCTACAATGAGCAGTTCTTC. It specifies CASSLSPRVYNEQFF.